This record concerns one T cell receptor (beta chain) sequence. The data derive from a study of blood T cell repertoires in COVID-19. Study information: Samples taken during acute and convalescent COVID-19 were collected in the United States, Italy and Spain. In each case, the material was cDNA or gDNA derived from T cells, B-cell-depleted T cells, or PBMCs.

Original analysis: Reference gene primers were amplified, and this amplification served to estimate nucleated cell counts. The data were produced by immunoSEQ multiplex PCR, yet TCRdb's version contains in-frame clones alone and is incomplete. V and J calls and clone size come straight from that table; D and trimming were deduced from the DNA. The data show fewer than 150,000 clones, roughly 90% seen once. The CDR3 runs 14 residues. J gave up 4 bases and V 4 bases, and 2 bases lay outside the gene matches. Germline V gene sequence: CDR1 KGHDR, CDR2 SFDVKD. The sequencing input was peripheral blood. The chain carries TRBV24-1 and TRBJ2-1, with 8 nucleotides matching TRBD1. The receptor was derived from a man aged 50-60 years with active or convalescent COVID-19. The CDR3 nucleotides are TGTGCCACCAGTGACAGGGGGCTGTACAATGAGCAGTTCTTC. Amino acid sequence: CATSDRGLYNEQFF.